This T cell receptor (beta chain) was captured by sequencing in a study of blood T cell repertoires in COVID-19. Across the whole study: Acute-phase and convalescent COVID-19 samples originated in the United States, Italy and Spain. T cells, B-cell-depleted T cells, or PBMCs supplied cDNA or gDNA.

Trimming removed 3 bases from V and 5 bases from J; junction bases left unmatched: 10. This CDR3 is 15 amino acids long. CDR1 and CDR2 from the germline V gene are SGDLS and YYNGEE. Original methodology: Quantification of nucleated cells was approximated via reference gene primer amplification. The protocol was immunoSEQ multiplex PCR, while the TCRdb copy is restricted to in-frame clones and leaves out a portion. The DNA gave D and trimming, while V, J and clone size come from that table. The table lists 50,000 to 55,000 clones, 89% of them singletons. The clonotype comes from a man aged 60-69 years with active COVID-19. The chain links TRBV9 to TRBJ2-7; 8 bases align to TRBD1. The specimen was peripheral blood. CDR3 sequence reads: CASSAGRTGIHEQYF. The CDR3, as DNA: TGTGCCAGCAGCGCCGGTAGGACAGGGATCCACGAGCAGTACTTC. Full variable domain (rest looked up from reference TRBV9 and TRBJ2-7): DSGVTQTPKHLITATGQRVTLRCSPRSGDLSVYWYQQSLDQGLQFLIQYYNGEERAKGNILERFSAQQFPDLHSELNLSSLELGDSALYFCASSAGRTGIHEQYFGPGTRLTVT.